This TCR beta chain was obtained from a study of blood T cell repertoires in COVID-19. Study context: From the United States, Italy and Spain came samples of acute and convalescent COVID-19. PBMCs, B-cell-depleted T cells, or T cells were the source of the cDNA or gDNA that made up the material.

Only a few counts were recorded for this clone. Germline CDR1 and CDR2: SGHTA and FQGNSA. V dropped 3 bases and J dropped 7 bases, with 17 bases sitting between them. This CDR3 has 15 residues. Original methodology: Estimates of nucleated cell counts were drawn from the amplification of reference gene primers. Libraries were prepared by immunoSEQ multiplex PCR; TCRdb keeps only in-frame clonotypes and omits some of them. That table is the source of V, J and clone size, and D and trimming were worked out from the DNA. Among 100,000 to 120,000 clones listed, 82% were seen once. The clonotype originates from a woman in her sixties or seventies with acute or convalescent COVID-19. Source material: peripheral blood. The chain joins TRBV7-2 to TRBJ2-3; unclear D gene. Here the CDR3 reads CASSFIPASRNTQYF. The CDR3 DNA sequence: TGTGCCAGCAGCTTTATTCCGGCTAGTCGCAATACGCAGTATTTT.